These 24 T cell receptor beta chains were all obtained from the same sample, sequenced in a study of vaccination and CD4 T cells after COVID-19. An Oncomine TCR Beta short-read assay was used to sequence the DNA from cultured CD4+ T cells. One entry per CDR3 protein, called by TCRdb with MiXCR from the PCR reads. Among roughly 20,000 distinct CDR3 sequences listed, 40% to 55% were seen once. What these receptors recognize is not known. Described treatment: roughly 10-day PBMC culture with coronavirus spike peptide pools or control peptides (ViraFEST assay). The material was CD4+ T cells from blood, cultured in vitro, obtained after SARS-CoV-2 vaccination. These receptors were taken from a human donor who had recovered from COVID-19.

The V call is TRBV7-9, the J call TRBJ2-5; 8 bases map to TRBD1. With 4 bases clipped from V and 4 bases from J, the junction kept 8 bases outside the gene matches. The CDR3 covers 15 residues. The germline gives CDR1 SEHNR, CDR2 FQNEAQ (reference sequence). This CDR3 reads CASSSLPDRAETQYF. Written as DNA, the CDR3 is TGTGCCAGCAGCTCCCTTCCGGACAGGGCAGAGACCCAGTACTTC.

The chain has TRBV7-2 and TRBJ2-1; 8 bases are shared with TRBD2. The CDR3 is 16 amino acids. The V and J ends lost 5 bases and 2 bases, in that order; junction bases with no gene match: 8. CDR1 and CDR2 (germline): SGHTA, FQGNSA. The CDR3 DNA sequence: TGTGCCAGCAGCCCCTTCGGGGGGGGGCCCTACAATGAGCAGTTCTTC. Its protein product is CASSPFGGGPYNEQFF. Together with reference TRBV7-2 and TRBJ2-1, the CDR3 gives the full variable domain: GAGVSQSPSNKVTEKGKDVELRCDPISGHTALYWYRQSLGQGLEFLIYFQGNSAPDKSGLPSDRFSAERTGGSVSTLTIQRTQQEDSAVYLCASSPFGGGPYNEQFFGPGTRLTVL.

The chain recombines TRBV6-2 or TRBV6-3 with TRBJ2-5, with no clear D. This CDR3 region has 14 residues. Trimming removed 0 bases from V and 1 base from J, with 6 bases in between. In germline, CDR1 is MNHEY, CDR2 SVGEGT. The CDR3 DNA is TGTGCCAGCAGTTACTCGGCAGTCCAAGAGACCCAGTACTTC. Translating it yields CASSYSAVQETQYF.

This sequence joins TRBV29-1 and TRBJ2-3; D might be TRBD2 (5 bases). CDR1 and CDR2 from the germline V gene are SQVTM and ANQGSEA. The CDR3 has 13 amino acids. Trimming took off 1 base at V and 4 bases at J, with 9 bases between the two ends. CDR3 loop: CSVEGGDSDTQYF. The CDR3 DNA is TGCAGCGTTGAAGGGGGAGACTCAGATACGCAGTATTTT.

This chain uses TRBV7-3 with TRBJ2-7; D possibly corresponds to TRBD2 (6 bases). CDR1 SGHTA and CDR2 FQGTGA come from the germline V gene. V lost 0 bases and J 6 bases, leaving 6 bases between the germline ends. This CDR3 comprises 12 residues. The CDR3 protein is CASSLTGGEQYF. For the CDR3, the DNA is TGTGCCAGCAGCTTAACGGGGGGCGAGCAGTACTTC.

This chain uses TRBV11-3 with TRBJ2-3; the match to TRBD2 covers 10 bases. There are 16 residues in the CDR3. V was clipped by 2 bases and J by 2 bases; unmatched bases: 4. Germline-derived CDR1 and CDR2 are SGHNT and YENEEA. CDR3 in amino acids: CASSLRLAGATDTQYF. The CDR3 DNA reads as TGTGCCAGCAGCTTAAGGCTAGCGGGGGCCACAGATACGCAGTATTTT.

The chain couples TRBV12-3 or TRBV12-4 to TRBJ1-1; D ambiguous. With 6 bases removed from V and 4 bases from J, the gap between germline ends came to 12 bases. The CDR3 is 13 residues long. The CDR3 sequence is CASSSSGSTEAFF. CDR3 in DNA: TGTGCCAGCAGCTCATCCGGGAGCACTGAAGCTTTCTTT.

The V and J genes are TRBV28 and TRBJ1-1; 7 nucleotides agree with TRBD1. The CDR3 is 17 residues long. CDR1 is MDHEN, CDR2 SYDVKM, per germline. The V segment lost 7 bases and the J segment 4 bases; nucleotides outside the gene matches: 18. The CDR3 region is CASTTSTRGRLGTEAFF. The CDR3 DNA reads as TGTGCCAGCACCACCTCGACGAGGGGGCGATTAGGCACTGAAGCTTTCTTT.

This clonotype occurred a few times. This chain uses TRBV19 with TRBJ2-3; 9 bases align to TRBD2. The CDR3 has 14 residues. CDR1 is LNHDA and CDR2 is SQIVND in the germline V gene (reference sequence). Trimming at V came to 7 bases and at J to 4 bases, leaving 6 bases not matched to a gene. CDR3 region: CASNGLANADTQYF. The CDR3 DNA reads TGTGCCAGTAACGGACTAGCGAATGCAGATACGCAGTATTTT.

This clonotype has just a few counts. This chain connects TRBV6-2 or TRBV6-3 to TRBJ2-3; 8 positions match TRBD2. Germline values: CDR1 MNHEY, CDR2 SVGEGT. The CDR3 length is 12 residues. The trim removed 7 bases at V and 6 bases at J, leaving 3 bases unmatched. The CDR3: CASTGGSDTQYF. CDR3 in DNA: TGTGCCAGCACGGGGGGGAGTGATACGCAGTATTTT.

The CDR3 coding sequence is TGTGCCAGCAGTTACGTGGGACAGGGTACGTACGAGCAGTACTTC. Translation gives CASSYVGQGTYEQYF. The gene calls are TRBV6-2 or TRBV6-3 and TRBJ2-7; 9 bases are a match to TRBD1. The CDR3 is 15 amino acids. Per the germline V gene, CDR1 is MNHEY and CDR2 is SVGEGT. Germline trimming cut 2 bases from V and 4 bases from J; bases unmatched to any gene: 6.

The chain is built from TRBV7-8 and TRBJ2-2; D is perhaps TRBD2 (6 bases). Germline CDR1 SGHVS, CDR2 FQNEAQ. The CDR3 has 13 residues. V shed 11 bases and J shed 2 bases, with 12 bases lying between them. This CDR3 is CAGMGGNTGELFF. The CDR3 DNA reads TGTGCCGGCATGGGGGGTAACACCGGGGAGCTGTTTTTT.

The chain carries TRBV28 and TRBJ1-1, with no clear D. V was pared by 6 bases and J by 6 bases, with 17 bases between. The germline V gene encodes CDR1 MDHEN and CDR2 SYDVKM. CDR3 length: 14 residues. CDR3: CASSQPPRHAEAFF. DNA of the CDR3: TGTGCCAGCAGCCAACCCCCCAGGCATGCTGAAGCTTTCTTT.

The J gene is TRBJ1-1, the V gene TRBV10-3; no firm D call. Germline CDR1 reads ENHRY; CDR2 reads SYGVKD. There are 13 residues in the CDR3. Between the trimmed V and J ends, which lost 6 bases and 1 base, there was a span of 9 bases. The CDR3 reads CAISLRGNTEAFF. In nucleotides, the CDR3 is TGTGCCATCAGCTTGCGCGGGAACACTGAAGCTTTCTTT.

A few counts support this clonotype. The chain links TRBV7-9 to TRBJ2-5; D remains ambiguous. There are 16 residues in the CDR3. V was trimmed by 5 bases and J by 1 base, leaving 17 bases between them. Germline CDR1 is SEHNR and CDR2 is FQNEAQ (reference sequence). DNA of the CDR3: TGTGCCAGCAGCCCGACGAACTTACTACGCCAAGAGACCCAGTACTTC. Protein product: CASSPTNLLRQETQYF.

The CDR3 is CSASPPGQPNQPQHF. CDR3 DNA: TGCAGTGCTAGTCCCCCGGGACAGCCCAATCAGCCCCAGCATTTT. V is TRBV20-1 and J is TRBJ1-5; 7 bases agree with TRBD1. The CDR3 consists of 15 residues. Losses at the gene ends were 3 bases for V and 3 bases for J; bases not matched to a gene: 8. Germline CDR1 is DFQATT and CDR2 is SNEGSKA (reference sequence).

This sequence joins TRBV6-2 or TRBV6-3 and TRBJ1-5, with 7 bases matching TRBD1. The germline V gene has CDR1 MNHEY and CDR2 SVGEGT. The CDR3 length is 13 residues. V was clipped by 0 bases and J by 11 bases; unmatched bases: 4. CDR3 region: CASSYSTQGAQHF. Here the CDR3 DNA reads TGTGCCAGCAGTTACTCGACTCAGGGGGCCCAGCATTTT.

V usage is TRBV6-2 or TRBV6-3 and J usage is TRBJ2-7, with D perhaps TRBD2 (6 bases). CDR1 MNHEY and CDR2 SVGEGT come from the germline V gene. The CDR3 contains 15 residues. Trimming removed 6 bases from V and 0 bases from J, with 15 bases in between. The chain's CDR3 is CASSSLGLSSYEQYF. DNA of the CDR3: TGTGCCAGCAGCTCCTTAGGACTATCCTCCTACGAGCAGTACTTC.

The CDR3 protein is CSASLQIQETQYF. The CDR3 DNA sequence: TGCAGTGCTAGCCTACAGATCCAAGAGACCCAGTACTTC. The chain recombines TRBV20-1 with TRBJ2-5; D not certain. V shed 3 bases and J shed 1 base, with 9 bases lying between them. This CDR3 contains 13 residues. The germline V gene encodes CDR1 DFQATT and CDR2 SNEGSKA (reference sequence).

The V call is TRBV5-1, the J call TRBJ2-1; 10 bases align to TRBD2. The CDR3 contains 11 residues. Germline trimming cut 5 bases from V and 15 bases from J; bases unmatched to any gene: 5. The germline CDR1 and CDR2 sequences are SGHRS and YFSETQ. The CDR3, as DNA: TGCGCCAGCAGACTAGCGGGGCCGTGGTTCTTC. This sequence encodes CASRLAGPWFF.

This clonotype came up a few times. This chain uses TRBV15 with TRBJ1-5; D gene unclear. The CDR3 has 13 residues. V lost 5 bases and J lost 1, with 6 bases in between. The germline gives CDR1 LNHNV, CDR2 YYDKDF (reference sequence). CDR3 protein: CATSGLSNQPQHF. The CDR3 DNA reads TGTGCCACCAGCGGCCTGAGCAATCAGCCCCAGCATTTT.

V gene TRBV18 combines with J gene TRBJ2-5, with D unclear. V lost 2 bases, J lost 0 bases, and 7 bases lay in between. From germline, CDR1 is KGHSH and CDR2 LQKENI. The CDR3 has 14 amino acids. DNA of the CDR3: TGTGCCAGCTCACCAGGGGTAGACCAAGAGACCCAGTACTTC. Translation gives CASSPGVDQETQYF.

This chain joins TRBV20-1 and TRBJ2-3; the match to TRBD1 covers 12 bases. The trim removed 6 bases at V and 1 base at J, leaving 14 bases unmatched. The germline gives CDR1 DFQATT, CDR2 SNEGSKA (reference sequence). This CDR3 comprises 18 residues. CDR3 residues: CSAPGQGAGGFRTDTQYF. The CDR3 nucleotides are TGCAGTGCCCCGGGACAGGGGGCGGGCGGGTTTCGCACAGATACGCAGTATTTT.

Only one count was recorded for this clonotype. The CDR3 DNA reads as TGTGCCAGCACCTTGAGAGGGGGGGCAGGTCAGCCCCAGCATTTT. Its translation is CASTLRGGAGQPQHF. The chain joins TRBV6-2 or TRBV6-3 to TRBJ1-5; maybe TRBD1 (6 bases). Germline values: CDR1 MNHEY, CDR2 SVGEGT. The CDR3 is made up of 15 amino acids. Trimming removed 7 bases at V and 6 bases at J, with 19 bases between.